Reported below is one T cell receptor (beta chain). The source of the sample is a study of blood T cell repertoires in COVID-19. This CDR3 has 14 residues. Using immunoSEQ multiplex PCR, the repertoire was profiled, and TCRdb retains in-frame clones only, with some absent. The sample records under 170,000 clones, approximately 86% being singletons. The sequencing sample was made of peripheral blood. J is TRBJ1-1 and V is TRBV21-1; the table assigns TRBD1, which was not confirmed against the DNA. TRBV21-1 is recorded as a pseudogene. The TCR sequence derives from a woman aged 60-75 years with active or convalescent COVID-19. CDR3 sequence: CASSKGDKNTEAFF. DNA of the CDR3: TGTGCCAGCAGCAAAGGGGACAAGAACACTGAAGCTTTCTTT.